This section outlines one TCR beta chain sequence together with its context. The antigen is undetermined. Germline CDR1 reads MNHNS; CDR2 reads SASEGT. The CDR3 is made up of 16 amino acids. With 4 bases clipped from V and 0 bases from J, the junction kept 7 bases outside the gene matches. The sample comes from a study of cytomegalovirus exposure and HLA in healthy donors. Assay: immunoSEQ multiplex PCR; the TCRdb copy retains only in-frame clones and omits some. Among 150,000 to 200,000 clones listed, 85% were seen once. General study results and limits: The dataset shows that most TCR sequences were rare, while some public TCRs occurred in many donors. A classifier reportedly called cytomegalovirus status with high sensitivity and specificity.

Sequencing was done on a sample of PBMCs. This clonotype was obtained from a man aged 18 to 35 in good health and CMV-seropositive. The chain links TRBV6-1 to TRBJ1-1; 8 nucleotides line up with TRBD1. Here the CDR3 reads CASSAWTGFMNTEAFF. In DNA form, the CDR3 reads TGTGCCAGCAGTGCCTGGACAGGGTTTATGAACACTGAAGCTTTCTTT.